The rows below give T cell receptor beta chains drawn from one sample of a study of tumour-infiltrating T cells in Burkitt lymphoma. Method: immunoSEQ multiplex PCR; TCRdb's copy keeps in-frame clones and lacks some. The sample lists about 2,900 clones, 12% to 15% occurring once. The sample taken for sequencing was tumor tissue. The source of these receptors is a human donor with Burkitt lymphoma. Both conserved end residues are part of each CDR3. Each record gives: clone size, CDR3 length, V gene, J gene, CDR3 protein. Some rows have no size entry. The others give once, few or many, or a class for an expanded clone.

few	12	TRBV27	TRBJ2-1	CASSIRGVEQFF
.	16	TRBV23-1	TRBJ2-3	CASSQLAGGDTDTQYF
few	17	TRBV7-9	TRBJ2-7	CASTNPTGGQGSGEQYF
.	15	TRBV6-1	TRBJ2-7	CASSVLGSSSYEQYF
.	14	TRBV7-2	TRBJ2-1	CASSLGRGSNEQFF
.	16	TRBV11-2	TRBJ2-4	CASSQGEGLAKNIQYF
few	14	TRBV5-6	TRBJ2-7	CASSLRSNAYEQYF
few	13	TRBV29-1	TRBJ1-1	CSVVTARGTEAFF
.	14	TRBV5-1	TRBJ1-1	CASSLDRGNTKAFF
few	15	TRBV27	TRBJ2-3	CASSPLGERADTQYF
.	13	TRBV9	TRBJ1-2	CASSVPGIDGYTF
.	18	TRBV7-8	TRBJ2-7	CASSPRISGRAKSYEQYF
.	16	TRBV6-1	TRBJ2-7	CASSEPLPGHSYEQYF
.	11	TRBV29-1	TRBJ2-1	CSARWSVEQFF
.	14	TRBV5-1	TRBJ2-7	CASSRDRGSYEQYF
.	13	TRBV4-3	TRBJ1-1	CASSQFRGTEAFF
.	16	TRBV11-2	TRBJ2-2	CASSLDGQRFTGELFF
.	15	TRBV19	TRBJ1-5	CASSIRGSGNQPQHF
few	14	TRBV5-8	TRBJ2-3	CASSLGLGTDTQYF
few	16	TRBV5-6	TRBJ1-2	CASSFGAFQGTYGYTF
.	16	TRBV27	TRBJ2-3	CASTPKGVLSTDTQYF
few	15	TRBV11-3	TRBJ2-3	CASSPVGGGRDTQYF
.	15	TRBV2	TRBJ2-7	CASSKPHQGSYEQYF
few	14	TRBV30	TRBJ2-3	CAGRRGGSTDTQYF
few	16	TRBV4-3	TRBJ2-3	CASSQDIASRADTQYF
.	13	TRBV10-3	TRBJ2-1	CAIRESSSNEQFF
.	17	TRBV5-1	TRBJ2-3	CASSFNRAPRQTDTQYF
.	12	TRBV7-2	TRBJ2-5	CASSLGRETQYF
few	13	TRBV5-5	TRBJ1-6	CASSLGYGSPLHF
.	16	TRBV7-2	TRBJ1-3	CASSPLRTEGRNTIYF
.	14	TRBV7-6	TRBJ2-5	CASSLGGGQETQYF
.	14	TRBV6-5	TRBJ1-6	CASRIGGRNSPLHF
.	16	TRBV1	TRBJ1-4	CTSSQGWGTPQEKLFF
few	13	TRBV5-8	TRBJ1-1	CASSTRHDTEAFF
.	12	TRBV11-2	TRBJ2-7	CASSLISYEQYF
few	17	TRBV30	TRBJ1-6	CAWSVGAEGSYNSPLHF
.	12	TRBV28	TRBJ2-7	CASSSLPGYQYF
.	14	TRBV28	TRBJ2-3	CASSFLSGTDTQYF
.	17	TRBV28	TRBJ2-5	CASSSLRGGSIAETQYF
few	15	TRBV6-5	TRBJ2-1	CVSSPRRAKFNEQFF
.	13	TRBV18	TRBJ1-2	CASSPRVVYGYIF
few	14	TRBV6-5	TRBJ2-1	CASSYSDSSNEQFF
.	14	TRBV2	TRBJ2-7	CASSDLGTFYEQYF
.	16	TRBV23-1	TRBJ1-1	CASSQSRERKRNEAFF
.	18	TRBV29-1	TRBJ2-2	CSVSRGHTGYLNTGELFF
.	12	TRBV7-8	TRBJ1-1	CASSSTSSEAFF
few	15	TRBV19	TRBJ2-3	CASKSSGTSLDTQYF
few	14	TRBV4-1	TRBJ2-7	CASSQDPGQDEQYF
few	12	TRBV9	TRBJ2-1	CASSPLRDEQFF
few	11	TRBV9	TRBJ1-2	CASSVGSSYTF
few	16	TRBV19	TRBJ2-7	CASSIGLREGLYEQYF
.	18	TRBV5-8	TRBJ2-5	CASSSGTLPLYPGETQYF
.	14	TRBV30	TRBJ2-2	CAWGRVRNTGELFF
.	13	TRBV9	TRBJ2-5	CASSVVSQETQYF
.	16	TRBV11-2	TRBJ1-2	CASSYLGGPAEVGYTF
.	18	TRBV21-1	TRBJ2-4	CASSPGREPTLAKNIQYF
few	14	TRBV28	TRBJ2-2	CASSLGGGTGELFF